This is a list of T cell receptor beta chains from one sample in a study of T cells after posttransplantation cyclophosphamide. Using immunoSEQ multiplex PCR, the repertoire was profiled, and TCRdb retains in-frame clones only, with some absent. The sample contains around 1,900 clones, 94% of which appear only once. The sequenced material came from naive CD8+ T cells sorted from PBMCs. The receptors shown here come from a woman aged 60 to 75 in good health, CMV-negative, and a related stem cell transplant donor. Both conserved end residues are part of each CDR3. The size field is filled for only some rows; it gives once, few, many or a size class.

>TRBJ2-7|NA|TRBV10-2
CASSESRSSGEQYF
>TRBJ2-3|NA|TRBV28
CASSYDTYTDTQYF
>TRBJ1-3|once|TRBV27
CASSLLQKAGNTIYF
>TRBJ1-5|once|TRBV6-5
CASSYSPMAGQPQHF
>TRBJ2-5|NA|TRBV15
CATSRVMDRGKETQYF
>TRBJ1-2|NA|TRBV28
CASSLIARGRGDYGYTF
>TRBJ2-2|once|TRBV4-1
CASSQIYQQIQANTGELFF
>TRBJ2-2|NA|TRBV7-9
CASSELGQGPGELFF
>TRBJ2-7|NA|TRBV19
CASSIVWTTTSYEQYF
>TRBJ1-2|NA|TRBV2
CASLVGTGGGYTF
>TRBJ1-4|NA|TRBV30
CAWSGTAEKLFF
>TRBJ2-7|NA|TRBV27
CASSSTEAPDEQYF
>TRBJ2-7|once|TRBV28
CASLRDRGYEQYF
>TRBJ2-7|NA|TRBV5-6
CASSLAGGSYEQYF
>TRBJ2-1|NA|TRBV5-1
CASSLAAGGPTEQFF
>TRBJ1-5|once|TRBV7-9
CASSLAARPQHF
>TRBJ1-1|NA|TRBV6-1
CASSDRNTEAFF
>TRBJ1-2|NA|TRBV5-1
CASSLEGDGYYGYTF
>TRBJ2-3|NA|TRBV7-6
CASSPADTQYF
>TRBJ2-7|NA|TRBV7-3
CASSYFGGGSYEQYF
>TRBJ2-1|NA|TRBV28
CASSRAGTGNINEQFF
>TRBJ1-1|NA|TRBV10-1
CASSGGTGPGSSEAFF
>TRBJ2-1|NA|TRBV6-5
CASSYGPGVTNEQFF
>TRBJ1-1|once|TRBV2
CASTLPSGDTEAFF
>TRBJ1-2|NA|TRBV19
CASTVTGGNYGYTF
>TRBJ2-7|NA|TRBV27
CASRGQDRAYEQYF
>TRBJ2-3|NA|TRBV14
CASSKGRESWTDTQYF
>TRBJ1-2|NA|TRBV10-3
CAISVGGANYGYTF
>TRBJ2-7|NA|TRBV6-1
CASSDWTSGQSSYEQYF
>TRBJ2-5|few|TRBV20-1
CSAPVIETQYF
>TRBJ1-2|NA|TRBV5-1
CASSGDSYGYTF
>TRBJ2-7|NA|TRBV2
CASRTSGSYEQYF
>TRBJ1-6|NA|TRBV27
CASSLFPGGLGSPLHF
>TRBJ2-1|NA|TRBV11-2
CASSHSLASNYNEQFF
>TRBJ1-1|NA|TRBV28
CAGRTGGTEAFF
>TRBJ2-1|NA|TRBV27
CASSFPSGGLSYNEQFF
>TRBJ2-1|NA|TRBV4-1
CASSQVGEAEQFF
>TRBJ1-3|NA|TRBV23-1
CASSQILNTIYF
>TRBJ2-1|NA|TRBV29-1
CSVETGSSYNEQFF
>TRBJ1-1|NA|TRBV6-6
CASAPGEAFF
>TRBJ2-7|NA|TRBV7-8
CASSLDPSGTATYEQYF
>TRBJ2-3|NA|TRBV19
CASTDGTGVPDTQYF
>TRBJ2-1|NA|TRBV18
CASSQPDLRANEQFF
>TRBJ2-7|NA|TRBV29-1
CSVETWDSFYEQYF
>TRBJ2-1|NA|TRBV7-9
CASSSTSGTRIYNEQFF
>TRBJ1-2|NA|TRBV28
CASSGALTGGDYGYTF